This passage covers 27 T cell receptor beta chains from one sample sequenced in a study of blood T cell repertoires in COVID-19 (dated by TCRdb to the early 2020s). The method was the immunoSEQ multiplex PCR assay. TCRdb provides this immuneACCESS table in a form limited to in-frame rearrangements. Some clones are lacking; in checked studies, under half of them reflect an unresolved V gene, and why the rest are absent is not known. The sample table shows over 95,000 clones, and roughly 91% are seen once. The top ten constitute 15% to 20% of the sample. Sequences were obtained from peripheral blood. The source is a human donor with acute or convalescent COVID-19. The donor label of this sample is uncertain.

V usage is TRBV5-6 and J usage is TRBJ1-3; TRBD1 aligns across 7 bases. Germline V gene lookup returns CDR1 SGHDT and CDR2 YYEEEE. The CDR3 loop spans 16 amino acids. V lost 1 base, J lost 0 bases, and 4 bases stayed unmatched. CDR3 nucleotide sequence: TGTGCCAGCAGCTTGCGGGACAGTCCCTCTGGAAACACCATATATTTT. Encoded protein: CASSLRDSPSGNTIYF.

The chain combines TRBV28 with TRBJ1-1, with 8 bases aligning to TRBD1. V dropped 4 bases and J dropped 3; count of bases not matched to a gene: 4. CDR1 and CDR2 (germline): MDHEN, SYDVKM. The CDR3 totals 14 residues. The CDR3 is CASSSRGRYTEAFF. CDR3 DNA: TGTGCCAGCAGTTCCAGGGGGCGGTACACTGAAGCTTTCTTT.

V is TRBV6-5 and J is TRBJ1-2; a weak D match, TRBD1 (5 bases). In germline, CDR1 is MNHEY, CDR2 SVGAGI. The CDR3 spans 16 residues. Trimming cost V 0 bases and J 3 bases, with 14 bases left between them. The CDR3 sequence: CASSYSPGRGDYGYTF. The CDR3 region has the DNA TGTGCCAGCAGTTACTCCCCGGGGCGGGGCGACTATGGCTACACCTTC.

The J gene is TRBJ2-1, the V gene TRBV6-5; the match to TRBD1 covers 10 bases. The CDR3 is made up of 15 amino acids. The V gene end was trimmed by 7 bases and the J gene end by 2 bases; junction bases not matched to a gene: 5. Germline CDR1 reads MNHEY; CDR2 reads SVGAGI. The CDR3 DNA reads as TGTGCCAGCACCGAGACAGGGGGCCCCTACAATGAGCAGTTCTTC. Translated, it gives CASTETGGPYNEQFF.

This chain joins TRBV5-8 and TRBJ2-3, with a possible D match to TRBD2 (7 bases). Trimming stripped 1 base from V and 4 bases from J, with 16 bases between. The CDR3 has 16 amino acids. CDR1 SGHTS and CDR2 YDEGEE come from the germline V gene. CDR3: CASSLMEGGGADTQYF. The DNA for the CDR3 is TGTGCCAGCAGCTTGATGGAAGGGGGGGGCGCAGATACGCAGTATTTT.

CDR3 sequence (DNA): TGTGCCAGCAGGGCAGGGGGTGGTCGAGAAAAACTGTTTTTT. Its protein product is CASRAGGGREKLFF. The rearrangement uses TRBV28 and TRBJ1-4; 7 bases line up with TRBD1. CDR3 length: 14 amino acids. The V gene's germline CDR1 is MDHEN and CDR2 SYDVKM. V shed 6 bases, J shed 8 bases, and the junction held 9 bases outside the gene matches.

The genes are TRBV7-8 and TRBJ2-1; the D gene is possibly TRBD1 (6 bases). Trimming shortened V by 5 bases and J by 4 bases, and 12 bases separated the two germline ends. The CDR3 totals 14 residues. Germline V gene lookup returns CDR1 SGHVS and CDR2 FQNEAQ. CDR3 in amino acids: CASSPVGAYNEQFF. DNA for the CDR3: TGTGCCAGCAGCCCTGTGGGGGCTTACAATGAGCAGTTCTTC.

The gene calls are TRBV7-2 and TRBJ1-5; 9 bases are shared with TRBD1. This CDR3 has 16 amino acids. Germline V lookup: CDR1 SGHTA, CDR2 FQGNSA. With 4 bases clipped from V and 7 bases from J, the junction kept 11 bases outside the gene matches. The CDR3, as DNA: TGTGCCAGCAGCTCCAGGGCCGGGACAGGGAACCAGCCCCAGCATTTT. Amino acid sequence: CASSSRAGTGNQPQHF. Using reference TRBV7-2 and TRBJ1-5 for the parts outside the CDR3, the full variable domain is GAGVSQSPSNKVTEKGKDVELRCDPISGHTALYWYRQSLGQGLEFLIYFQGNSAPDKSGLPSDRFSAERTGGSVSTLTIQRTQQEDSAVYLCASSSRAGTGNQPQHFGDGTRLSIL.

The V and J genes are TRBV6-1 and TRBJ1-4; D perhaps matches TRBD1 (6 bases). CDR3 length: 16 amino acids. Between the trimmed V and J ends, which lost 0 bases and 7 bases, there was a span of 15 bases. In germline, CDR1 is MNHNS, CDR2 SASEGT. The CDR3 DNA sequence: TGTGCCAGCAGTGAAGCCTGGATAACCAGGGGTGAAAAACTGTTTTTT. Translation: CASSEAWITRGEKLFF.

This clone was seen just once. The chain uses TRBV28 and TRBJ2-5; perhaps TRBD2 as D (6 bases). Germline assignment: CDR1 MDHEN and CDR2 SYDVKM. Trimming took 4 bases from V and 4 from J, leaving 10 bases between them. The CDR3 consists of 13 residues. The CDR3 is CASSWGVLETQYF. CDR3 DNA sequence: TGTGCCAGCAGTTGGGGGGTCCTAGAGACCCAGTACTTC.

The V call is TRBV5-6, the J call TRBJ1-1; possible D gene TRBD1, 5 bases. The CDR3 runs to 16 residues. Germline V CDR1 and CDR2: SGHDT, YYEEEE. The V gene lost 2 bases and the J gene lost 1 base, with 15 bases spanning the gap. The CDR3 loop is CASSFQGGAWNTEAFF. The CDR3 DNA is TGTGCCAGCAGCTTCCAGGGAGGGGCTTGGAACACTGAAGCTTTCTTT. The full variable domain, its missing parts supplied by reference TRBV5-6 and TRBJ1-1, is DAGVTQSPTHLIKTRGQQVTLRCSPKSGHDTVSWYQQALGQGPQFIFQYYEEEERQRGNFPDRFSGHQFPNYSSELNVNALLLGDSALYLCASSFQGGAWNTEAFFGQGTRLTVV.

The genes are TRBV5-4 and TRBJ2-7, with TRBD1 matching over 8 bases. The CDR3 extends over 12 amino acids. Germline V gene lookup returns CDR1 SGHNT and CDR2 YYREEE (reference sequence). V lost 5 bases to trimming and J lost 6 bases; unmatched junction nucleotides: 4. This chain's CDR3 is CASRPDRGEQYF. DNA for the CDR3: TGTGCCAGCAGGCCAGACAGGGGCGAGCAGTACTTC.

This clone was seen a few times. The chain uses TRBV15 and TRBJ1-2; tentatively, D is TRBD1 (6 bases). The germline CDR1 and CDR2 sequences are LNHNV and YYDKDF (reference sequence). Trimming pared 5 bases from V and 8 bases from J, leaving 18 bases between. The CDR3 spans 14 residues. CDR3 in amino acids: CATSPRGSRRGYTF. The CDR3 DNA reads TGTGCCACCAGCCCGAGGGGGTCCAGACGGGGCTACACCTTC.

This rearrangement joins TRBV6-6 to TRBJ2-7, with a tentative D call TRBD2 (5 bases). The germline V and J ends were trimmed by 5 bases and 4 bases, with 18 bases remaining between them. Germline V gives CDR1 MNHNY, CDR2 SVGAGI (reference sequence). CDR3 length equals 15 residues. The CDR3 is CASSMGRGLGYEQYF. In nucleotides, the CDR3 is TGTGCCAGCAGTATGGGTAGAGGGTTGGGGTACGAGCAGTACTTC.

The V and J genes are TRBV28 and TRBJ2-7; unclear D gene. The germline gives CDR1 MDHEN, CDR2 SYDVKM. There are 13 residues in the CDR3. The V end was cut by 5 bases, the J end by 4 bases, with 12 bases between. The CDR3 DNA reads as TGTGCCAGCAGTCCCCCAGGAACGTACGAGCAGTACTTC. As protein: CASSPPGTYEQYF.

This rearrangement joins TRBV6-5 to TRBJ2-7; 8 bases agree with TRBD1. Germline-derived CDR1 and CDR2 are MNHEY and SVGAGI. This CDR3 contains 13 residues. J gave up 2 bases and V 7 bases, and 4 bases lay outside the gene matches. The CDR3 protein is CASTDRGAYEQYF. CDR3 nucleotides: TGTGCCAGCACCGACAGGGGCGCCTACGAGCAGTACTTC.

The J gene is TRBJ2-1, the V gene TRBV18, with D tentatively TRBD2 (6 bases). Trimming took off 0 bases at V and 6 bases at J, with 6 bases between the two ends. The length of the CDR3 is 13 residues. The germline CDR1 and CDR2 sequences are KGHSH and LQKENI. The chain's CDR3 is CASSPPGGNEQFF. CDR3 nucleotides: TGTGCCAGCTCACCACCGGGGGGCAATGAGCAGTTCTTC.

The chain combines TRBV27 with TRBJ2-1; D possibly corresponds to TRBD1 (6 bases). V was trimmed by 4 bases and J by 3 bases, leaving 16 bases between them. The CDR3 loop spans 16 amino acids. Germline V CDR1 and CDR2: MNHEY, SMNVEV (reference sequence). CDR3 amino acids: CASSSTGPLDYNEQFF. The CDR3 bases are TGTGCCAGCAGTTCTACAGGGCCATTAGACTACAATGAGCAGTTCTTC.

The chain joins TRBV7-2 to TRBJ2-2, with D unresolved. Per germline, CDR1 SGHTA and CDR2 FQGNSA. V was shortened by 5 bases and J by 6 bases, with 13 bases between the two germline ends. This CDR3 contains 14 residues. CDR3 protein: CASSPRNGPGELFF. CDR3 DNA: TGTGCCAGCAGCCCTCGCAACGGTCCCGGGGAGCTGTTTTTT.

CDR3: CATSRDVGGLDQPQHF. The CDR3 DNA is TGTGCCACCAGCAGAGATGTTGGAGGGCTGGATCAGCCCCAGCATTTT. The chain combines TRBV15 with TRBJ1-5; no clear D. The V and J ends lost 0 bases and 5 bases respectively, with 14 bases between them. The germline gives CDR1 LNHNV, CDR2 YYDKDF (reference sequence). The CDR3 runs 16 residues.

CDR3 bases: TGTGCCAGCAGTGAACAGGGGAACACTGAAGCTTTCTTT. This translates into CASSEQGNTEAFF. The chain has TRBV12-3 or TRBV12-4 and TRBJ1-1, with D maybe TRBD1 (6 bases). The CDR3 has 13 residues. The ends were cut back, 5 bases at V and 1 base at J, with 8 bases in the middle.

The gene calls are TRBV7-9 and TRBJ2-5; 12 nucleotides line up with TRBD1. The germline V gene has CDR1 SEHNR and CDR2 FQNEAQ (reference sequence). This CDR3 spans 15 amino acids. Trimming took 5 bases from V and 4 from J; bases not matched to a gene: 5. The CDR3 DNA reads TGTGCCAGCAGCCCCCGGGACAGGGGGCGAGAGACCCAGTACTTC. This encodes CASSPRDRGRETQYF.

This rearrangement joins TRBV12-3 or TRBV12-4 to TRBJ1-2; a possible D gene is TRBD1 (5 bases). V was clipped by 4 bases and J by 6 bases, with 9 bases between them. This CDR3 has 12 residues. CDR3 sequence: CASSWAGNGYTF. The DNA of the CDR3 is TGTGCCAGCAGTTGGGCAGGGAATGGCTACACCTTC.

This chain joins TRBV28 and TRBJ1-5; 7 bases match TRBD1. Trimming cost V 4 bases and J 2 bases; bases outside gene matches: 5. The CDR3 has 15 residues. Germline V CDR1 and CDR2: MDHEN, SYDVKM. CDR3 residues: CASSSGTVGNQPQHF. In DNA form, the CDR3 reads TGTGCCAGCAGTTCTGGGACAGTCGGCAATCAGCCCCAGCATTTT.

This CDR3 is CASQTGNSPVHF. In nucleotides, the CDR3 is TGTGCCAGTCAGACAGGAAATTCACCTGTCCACTTT. The J gene is TRBJ1-6, the V gene TRBV28, with a tentative D call TRBD1 (6 bases). Looked up from germline, CDR1 is MDHEN and CDR2 is SYDVKM. Trimming cost V 9 bases and J 17 bases, with 20 bases left between them. This CDR3 is built from 12 residues.

The chain recombines TRBV18 with TRBJ2-1, with TRBD2 matching 8 bases. The CDR3 loop spans 16 amino acids. With 1 base clipped from V and 4 bases from J, the junction kept 6 bases outside the gene matches. From germline, CDR1 is KGHSH and CDR2 LQKENI. The CDR3 region is CASSPRDGRVYNEQFF. As DNA, the CDR3 is TGTGCCAGCTCACCACGGGACGGGAGGGTTTACAATGAGCAGTTCTTC. The full variable domain, with the rest looked up from reference TRBV18 and TRBJ2-1, is NAGVMQNPRHLVRRRGQEARLRCSPMKGHSHVYWYRQLPEEGLKFMVYLQKENIIDESGMPKERFSAEFPKEGPSILRIQQVVRGDSAAYFCASSPRDGRVYNEQFFGPGTRLTVL.

The chain recombines TRBV7-6 with TRBJ2-1; D perhaps matches TRBD2 (6 bases). The CDR3 is 16 amino acids. The germline gives CDR1 SGHVS, CDR2 FNYEAQ. With 2 bases removed from V and 5 bases from J, the gap between germline ends came to 16 bases. DNA of the CDR3: TGTGCCAGCAGCTTAACAACGGGACTTCTAAACAATGAGCAGTTCTTC. Its protein product is CASSLTTGLLNNEQFF.